The present entry profiles one T cell receptor beta chain with its context. The CDR3 is 16 amino acids. The data are from a study of technical replicates of blood from a handful of donors. Profiled with immunoSEQ multiplex PCR; TCRdb holds only in-frame clones, not every one. The data show around 69,000 clones, around 87% seen once. The receptor comes from a human donor in good health. Some clones in this sample may be carry-over from other donors' samples. The sequenced sample consisted of PBMCs. The V gene is TRBV21-1, the J gene TRBJ2-1; the table gives TRBD2 as D, unverified against the DNA. TRBV21-1 is a listed pseudogene. The CDR3 sequence is CASSKALVGRHRKQFF. The CDR3 nucleotides are TGTGCCAGCAGCAAAGCGCTTGTCGGGAGACACCGCAAGCAGTTCTTC.